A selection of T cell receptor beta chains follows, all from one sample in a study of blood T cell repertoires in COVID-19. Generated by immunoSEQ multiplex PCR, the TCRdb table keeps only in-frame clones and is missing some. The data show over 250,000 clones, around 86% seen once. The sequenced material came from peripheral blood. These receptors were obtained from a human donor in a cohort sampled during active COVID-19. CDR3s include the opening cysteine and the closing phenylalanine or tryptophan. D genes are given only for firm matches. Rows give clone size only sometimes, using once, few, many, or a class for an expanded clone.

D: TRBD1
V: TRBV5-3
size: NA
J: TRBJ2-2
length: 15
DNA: TGTGCCAGAAGCTTCGACAGGGGTAACACCGGGGAGCTGTTTTTT
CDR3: CARSFDRGNTGELFF

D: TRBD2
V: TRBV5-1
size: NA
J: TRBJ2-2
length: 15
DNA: TGCGCCAGCAGCTCAACTAGCGGATACACCGGGGAGCTGTTTTTT
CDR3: CASSSTSGYTGELFF

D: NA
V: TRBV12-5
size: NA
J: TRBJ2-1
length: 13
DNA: TGTGCTAGTGGTTTGGTCTGGGCAAGTGAGCAGTTCTTC
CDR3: CASGLVWASEQFF

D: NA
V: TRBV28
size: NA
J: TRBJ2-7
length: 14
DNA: TGTGCCAGCAGCAGGGGGGCTTCTTTCCACGAGCAGTACTTC
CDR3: CASSRGASFHEQYF

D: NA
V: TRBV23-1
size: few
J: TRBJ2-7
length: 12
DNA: TGCGCCAGCACGCGAACCGATGACGAGCAGTACTTC
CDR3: CASTRTDDEQYF

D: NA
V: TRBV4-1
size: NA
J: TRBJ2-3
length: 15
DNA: TGCGCCAGCAGCCCCGAGGGCCGAGGCACAGATACGCAGTATTTT
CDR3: CASSPEGRGTDTQYF

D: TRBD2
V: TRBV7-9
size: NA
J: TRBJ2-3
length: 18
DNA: TGTGCCAGCAGCCGACGGAGGACTAGCGGGGCTAGCACAGATACGCAGTATTTT
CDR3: CASSRRRTSGASTDTQYF

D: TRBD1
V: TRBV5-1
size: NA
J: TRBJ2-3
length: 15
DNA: TGCGCCAGCAGCTTAGGGACAGGGGTATCAGATACGCAGTATTTT
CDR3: CASSLGTGVSDTQYF

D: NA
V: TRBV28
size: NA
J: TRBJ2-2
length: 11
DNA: TGTGCCAGCAAACACGTAGGGGAGCTGTTTTTT
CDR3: CASKHVGELFF

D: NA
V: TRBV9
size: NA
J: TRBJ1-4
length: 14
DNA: TGTGCCAGCAGCCAACGGGGGAGGGCGGAAAAACTGTTTTTT
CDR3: CASSQRGRAEKLFF

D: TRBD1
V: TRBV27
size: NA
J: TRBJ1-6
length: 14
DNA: TGTGCCAGCAGTACCGGGACAGAGAATTCACCCCTCCACTTT
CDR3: CASSTGTENSPLHF

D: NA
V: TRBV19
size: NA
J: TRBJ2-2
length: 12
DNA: TGTGCCAGTGGAGTCTCCACCGGGGAGCTGTTTTTT
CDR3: CASGVSTGELFF

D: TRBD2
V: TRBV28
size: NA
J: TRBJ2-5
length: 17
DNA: TGTGCCAGCAGCCCAATAGGGACTAGCGGGACCCAAGAGACCCAGTACTTC
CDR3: CASSPIGTSGTQETQYF

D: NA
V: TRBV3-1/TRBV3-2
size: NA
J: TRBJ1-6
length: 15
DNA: TGTGCCAGCAGCCGCGGAGCACTTGTGGATCCACCCCTCCACTTT
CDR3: CASSRGALVDPPLHF

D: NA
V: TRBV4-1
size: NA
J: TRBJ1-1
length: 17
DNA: TGCGCCAGCAGCCAAGGACTGGTCGGGGTTTTGAGCACTGAAGCTTTCTTT
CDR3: CASSQGLVGVLSTEAFF

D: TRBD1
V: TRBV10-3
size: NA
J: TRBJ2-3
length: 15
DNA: TGTGCCACCTCTGATAACAGGGGATACACAGATACGCAGTATTTT
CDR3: CATSDNRGYTDTQYF

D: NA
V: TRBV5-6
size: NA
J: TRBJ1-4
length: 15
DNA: TGTGCCAGCAGTTATGCAGCAGGGGTTGTTGAAAAACTGTTTTTT
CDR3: CASSYAAGVVEKLFF

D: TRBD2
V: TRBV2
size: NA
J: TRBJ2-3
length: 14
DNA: TGTGCCAGCATACTAGCGAGAGGCACAGATACGCAGTATTTT
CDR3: CASILARGTDTQYF

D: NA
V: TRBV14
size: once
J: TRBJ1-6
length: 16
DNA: TGTGCCAGCAGCCAGATAAACAGGTCGGGTAATTCACCCCTCCACTTT
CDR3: CASSQINRSGNSPLHF

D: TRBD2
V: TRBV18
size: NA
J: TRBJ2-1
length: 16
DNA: TGTGCCAGCTCACCCGAGGCGGGAGTAACGTACAATGAGCAGTTCTTC
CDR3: CASSPEAGVTYNEQFF

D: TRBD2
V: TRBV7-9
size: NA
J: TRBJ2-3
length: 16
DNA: TGTGCCAGCACGCCGGGAGGGCGGGGACACACAGATACGCAGTATTTT
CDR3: CASTPGGRGHTDTQYF

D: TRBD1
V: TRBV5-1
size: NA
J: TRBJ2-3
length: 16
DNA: TGCGCCTCACGGGACAGGGGATCCCGGGGCACAGATACGCAGTATTTT
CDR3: CASRDRGSRGTDTQYF

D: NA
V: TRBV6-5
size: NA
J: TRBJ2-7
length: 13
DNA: TGTGCCAGCAGTACACAGGGAGCCTACGAGCAGTACTTC
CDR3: CASSTQGAYEQYF

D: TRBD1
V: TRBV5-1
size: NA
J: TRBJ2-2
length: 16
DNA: TGCGCCAGCAGCGAACCTACAGGGGTCGGCGCCGGGGAGCTGTTTTTT
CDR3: CASSEPTGVGAGELFF

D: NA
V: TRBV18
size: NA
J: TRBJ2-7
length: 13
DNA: TGTGCCAGCTCACCACCGAGTAACTACGAGCAGTACTTC
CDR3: CASSPPSNYEQYF

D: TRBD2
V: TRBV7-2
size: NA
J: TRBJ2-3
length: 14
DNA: TGTGCCAGCAGCTTGCAGCGGGAGTCAGATACGCAGTATTTT
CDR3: CASSLQRESDTQYF

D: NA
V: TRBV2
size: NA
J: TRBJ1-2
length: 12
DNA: TGTGCCAGCAGACTGGACAGTCCTGGCTACACCTTC
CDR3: CASRLDSPGYTF

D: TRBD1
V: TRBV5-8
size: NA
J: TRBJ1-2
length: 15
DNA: TGTGCCAGCAGCTTTAGACAGGGAGCTAACTATGGCTACACCTTC
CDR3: CASSFRQGANYGYTF

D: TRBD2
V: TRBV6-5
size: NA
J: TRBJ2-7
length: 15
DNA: TGTGCCAAACCAACTCCCGGGACTAGCAACTACGAGCAGTACTTC
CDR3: CAKPTPGTSNYEQYF

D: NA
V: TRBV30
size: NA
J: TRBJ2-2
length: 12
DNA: TGTGCCTGGAGTGTAACAGCCGGGGAGCTGTTTTTT
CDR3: CAWSVTAGELFF

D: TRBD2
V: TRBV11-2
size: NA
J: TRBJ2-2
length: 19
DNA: TGTGCCAGCAGCCCTGGAATGGTCTGGGTTAGCGGGTGGCTCGGGGAGCTGTTTTTT
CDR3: CASSPGMVWVSGWLGELFF

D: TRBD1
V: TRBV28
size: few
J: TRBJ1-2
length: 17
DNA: TGTGCCAGCATTTCCCGACAGGGGGCAGGTGGCGGCTATGGCTACACCTTC
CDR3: CASISRQGAGGGYGYTF

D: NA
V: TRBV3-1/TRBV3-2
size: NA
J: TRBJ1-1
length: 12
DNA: TGTGCCAGCAGCGTCGGACAGACTGAAGCTTTCTTT
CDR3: CASSVGQTEAFF

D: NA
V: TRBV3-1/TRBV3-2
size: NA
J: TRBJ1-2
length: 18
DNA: TGTGCCAGCAGCCAGCGGAACAGGGTTTGGGTCCCTAACTATGGCTACACCTTC
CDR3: CASSQRNRVWVPNYGYTF

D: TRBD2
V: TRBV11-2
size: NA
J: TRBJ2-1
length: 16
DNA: TGTGCCAGCAGCCCACGGACTAGCGGGGGCATCAATGAGCAGTTCTTC
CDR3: CASSPRTSGGINEQFF

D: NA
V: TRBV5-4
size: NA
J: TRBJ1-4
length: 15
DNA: TGTGCCAGCAGCTCCCAGGGTACAACTAATGAAAAACTGTTTTTT
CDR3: CASSSQGTTNEKLFF

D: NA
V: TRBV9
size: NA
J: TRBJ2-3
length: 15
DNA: TGTGCCAGCAGCCAACGGGGATTTAGCACAGATACGCAGTATTTT
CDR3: CASSQRGFSTDTQYF

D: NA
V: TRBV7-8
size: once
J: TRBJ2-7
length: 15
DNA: TGTGCCAGCAGCTTGCGAGCCCAGGGGACCTACGAGCAGTACTTC
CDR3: CASSLRAQGTYEQYF

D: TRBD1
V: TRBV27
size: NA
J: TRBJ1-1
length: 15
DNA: TGTGCCAGCGTTAACAGGGGCGCTGTCAACACTGAAGCTTTCTTT
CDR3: CASVNRGAVNTEAFF

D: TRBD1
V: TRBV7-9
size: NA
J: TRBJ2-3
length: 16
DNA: TGTGCCAGCAGCTTAGCGACAGGGGGAAGCACAGATACGCAGTATTTT
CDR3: CASSLATGGSTDTQYF

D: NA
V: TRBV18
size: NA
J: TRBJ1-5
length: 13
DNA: TGTGCCAGCTCACTCAGGGTGGGCCAGCCCCAGCATTTT
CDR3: CASSLRVGQPQHF

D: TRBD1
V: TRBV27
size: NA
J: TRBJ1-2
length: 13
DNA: TGTGCCAGCAGCTTACAGGGGGACTATGGCTACACCTTC
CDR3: CASSLQGDYGYTF

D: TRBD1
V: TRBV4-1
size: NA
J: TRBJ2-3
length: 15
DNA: TGCGCCAGCAGCCAAGAAGGGACAGACACAGATACGCAGTATTTT
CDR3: CASSQEGTDTDTQYF

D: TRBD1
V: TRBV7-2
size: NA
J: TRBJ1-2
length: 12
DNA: TGTGCCAGCAGCACACGGACAGGGGGCTACACCTTC
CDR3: CASSTRTGGYTF

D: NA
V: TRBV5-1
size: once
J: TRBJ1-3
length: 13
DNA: TGCGCCAGCTCCGCGGCCTCCGGAAACACCATATATTTT
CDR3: CASSAASGNTIYF

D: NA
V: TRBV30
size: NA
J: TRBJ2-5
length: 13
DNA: TGTGCCTGGACATACAGGACCCAAGAGACCCAGTACTTC
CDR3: CAWTYRTQETQYF

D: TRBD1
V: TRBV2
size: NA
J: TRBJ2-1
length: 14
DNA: TGTGCCAGCAGAACAGGGGGCGTCTACAATGAGCAGTTCTTC
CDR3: CASRTGGVYNEQFF